The clone carrying this T cell receptor (beta chain) was seen only once. Its antigen is not known. This CDR3 comprises 15 residues. V lost 4 bases to trimming and J lost 0 bases, with 14 bases between them. Germline assignment: CDR1 SGHDT and CDR2 YYEEEE. This specimen comes from a study of cytomegalovirus exposure and HLA in healthy donors. Study-wide results and limits: Researchers catalogued about 160 TCR beta chains as cytomegalovirus-associated.

Here immunoSEQ multiplex PCR was the method, and the copy in TCRdb shows in-frame clones only, minus some. The sample has about 200,000 clones, 70% to 85% seen once; the top ten hold under 15%. The sequence derives from a woman in her twenties or thirties in good health and CMV-seropositive. Sequencing used PBMCs. The J gene is TRBJ2-7, the V gene TRBV5-6; D may be TRBD1 (5 bases). The CDR3 DNA reads as TGTGCCAGCAGCCCACCAGGACACCTCTCCTACGAGCAGTACTTC. Amino acid sequence: CASSPPGHLSYEQYF.